These 26 T cell receptor beta chains were sequenced from one sample in a study of blood T cell repertoires in COVID-19 (dated by TCRdb to about 2020). The receptor library was made with the immunoSEQ multiplex PCR assay. TCRdb mirrors the immuneACCESS table, restricted to in-frame sequences. Some clones are absent from its copies; in checked studies, under half trace to an unresolved V gene, and the reason for the others is unknown. The sample table lists over 150,000 clones, 86% of them with a count of one. 5.5% to 8% of the sample goes to the ten largest clones. Specimen: peripheral blood. The origin of the receptors is a man aged 45-65 years with active or convalescent COVID-19.

This clone was seen only a few times. The V and J genes are TRBV27 and TRBJ1-1, with TRBD1 matching 7 bases. The CDR3 has 13 residues. V lost 6 bases and J lost 5; bases outside the gene matches: 6. CDR1 and CDR2 from the germline V gene are MNHEY and SMNVEV (reference sequence). This CDR3 is CASRTGFGTEAFF. The CDR3, as DNA: TGTGCCAGCAGGACAGGGTTTGGGACTGAAGCTTTCTTT.

V usage is TRBV7-2 and J usage is TRBJ1-5, with D uncertain. This CDR3 has 13 residues. Germline V gives CDR1 SGHTA, CDR2 FQGNSA. V lost 5 bases, J lost 4 bases, and 9 bases lay in between. The CDR3 sequence: CASSPGGNQPQHF. As DNA, the CDR3 is TGTGCCAGCAGCCCTGGCGGGAATCAGCCCCAGCATTTT. The whole variable domain, remainder taken from reference TRBV7-2 and TRBJ1-5, is GAGVSQSPSNKVTEKGKDVELRCDPISGHTALYWYRQSLGQGLEFLIYFQGNSAPDKSGLPSDRFSAERTGGSVSTLTIQRTQQEDSAVYLCASSPGGNQPQHFGDGTRLSIL.

The J gene is TRBJ1-6, the V gene TRBV18; no firm D call. CDR1 is KGHSH and CDR2 is LQKENI in the germline V gene. Trimming shortened V by 2 bases and J by 3 bases, and 5 bases separated the two germline ends. This CDR3 is 14 amino acids long. CDR3 region: CASSPGDYNSPLHF. The CDR3 region has the DNA TGTGCCAGCTCACCAGGAGACTATAATTCACCCCTCCACTTT.

V and J are TRBV6-2 or TRBV6-3 and TRBJ1-5; 8 bases line up with TRBD1. Germline loops: CDR1 MNHEY, CDR2 SVGEGT. The CDR3 runs 16 residues. After removal of 6 bases from V and 6 bases from J, the junction contained 13 bases not matched to a gene. The CDR3: CASSPGQGAFSQPQHF. The CDR3 DNA follows: TGTGCCAGCAGCCCGGGGCAGGGGGCGTTCTCTCAGCCCCAGCATTTT.

V gene TRBV18 combines with J gene TRBJ1-2, with TRBD1 matching 7 bases. This CDR3 has 14 amino acids. The V segment lost 7 bases and the J segment 4 bases; nucleotides outside the gene matches: 9. Germline assignment: CDR1 KGHSH and CDR2 LQKENI. CDR3 amino acids: CASLTVRDSYGYTF. DNA of the CDR3: TGTGCCAGCTTAACGGTCCGGGACAGCTATGGCTACACCTTC.

The chain combines TRBV5-1 with TRBJ2-3; maybe TRBD2 (5 bases). CDR3 length equals 13 residues. V lost 0 bases and J lost 4, with 6 bases in between. The V gene's germline CDR1 is SGHRS and CDR2 YFSETQ. The CDR3 coding sequence is TGCGCCAGCAGCTTGGACGGGGCAGATACGCAGTATTTT. As protein: CASSLDGADTQYF.

V usage is TRBV6-2 or TRBV6-3 and J usage is TRBJ1-2; D unresolved. Per germline, CDR1 MNHEY and CDR2 SVGEGT. With 2 bases removed from V and 5 bases from J, the gap between germline ends came to 18 bases. This CDR3 region has 16 residues. The chain's CDR3 is CASSYGSGRTLYGYTF. In DNA form, the CDR3 reads TGTGCCAGCAGTTACGGGTCAGGCCGGACTTTATATGGCTACACCTTC.

The chain is built from TRBV7-6 and TRBJ2-3, with unresolved D. Per the germline V gene, CDR1 is SGHVS and CDR2 is FNYEAQ. V was trimmed by 2 bases and J by 2 bases, leaving 11 bases between them. The CDR3 runs to 15 residues. The CDR3 loop is CASSLLVTSTDTQYF. The CDR3 coding sequence is TGTGCCAGCAGCTTATTGGTGACATCCACAGATACGCAGTATTTT.

The chain recombines TRBV7-9 with TRBJ1-5; TRBD1 matches at 7 bases. V shed 0 bases, J shed 6 bases, and the junction held 11 bases outside the gene matches. Germline CDR1 and CDR2: SEHNR and FQNEAQ (reference sequence). The CDR3 has 17 residues. The CDR3 DNA follows: TGTGCCAGCAGCTTAGCGTCGCACAGGGGATACCGTCAGCCCCAGCATTTT. Translation gives CASSLASHRGYRQPQHF. The variable domain in full, with the rest retrieved from reference TRBV7-9 and TRBJ1-5, is DTGVSQNPRHKITKRGQNVTFRCDPISEHNRLYWYRQTLGQGPEFLTYFQNEAQLEKSRLLSDRFSAERPKGSFSTLEIQRTEQGDSAMYLCASSLASHRGYRQPQHFGDGTRLSIL.

This sequence joins TRBV5-1 and TRBJ1-1, with D tentatively TRBD1 (5 bases). This CDR3 contains 15 residues. CDR1 and CDR2 (germline): SGHRS, YFSETQ. The V and J ends lost 0 bases and 3 bases respectively, with 12 bases between them. The CDR3 is CASSLAVQGDTEAFF. The CDR3, as DNA: TGCGCCAGCAGCTTGGCTGTTCAGGGCGACACTGAAGCTTTCTTT.

The J gene is TRBJ2-1, the V gene TRBV5-1; tentative D call: TRBD2 (5 bases). The germline V and J ends were trimmed by 0 bases and 0 bases, with 7 bases remaining between them. CDR3 length: 15 residues. The V gene's germline CDR1 is SGHRS and CDR2 YFSETQ. CDR3 bases: TGCGCCAGCAGCTTGGACGGGGACTCCTACAATGAGCAGTTCTTC. Its protein is CASSLDGDSYNEQFF.

This chain links TRBV5-5 with TRBJ1-1; D gene uncertain. This CDR3 spans 14 amino acids. V dropped 4 bases and J dropped 0 bases, with 10 bases sitting between them. CDR1 is SGHKS and CDR2 is YYEKEE in the germline V gene (reference sequence). The CDR3 DNA sequence: TGTGCCAGCAGCCCAGGACTGATGAACACTGAAGCTTTCTTT. Translation gives CASSPGLMNTEAFF.

V and J are TRBV15 and TRBJ1-1, with 8 nucleotides matching TRBD1. This CDR3 has 17 amino acids. Per germline, CDR1 LNHNV and CDR2 YYDKDF (reference sequence). The J segment lost 8 bases and the V segment lost 1 base, leaving 15 bases of the junction unmatched. The CDR3 protein is CATSRAQGGQATGEAFF. CDR3 coding DNA: TGTGCCACCAGCAGAGCCCAGGGGGGACAGGCCACCGGCGAAGCTTTCTTT.

The chain combines TRBV7-6 with TRBJ1-5; D possibly corresponds to TRBD1 (6 bases). V lost 2 bases and J lost 7, with 21 bases in between. The V gene's germline CDR1 is SGHVS and CDR2 FNYEAQ. The CDR3 extends over 17 amino acids. CDR3 residues: CASSLQWGRGRCQPQHF. CDR3 DNA sequence: TGTGCCAGCAGCTTACAGTGGGGCAGGGGTCGGTGCCAGCCCCAGCATTTT.

J is TRBJ2-3 and V is TRBV6-5, with TRBD2 identical over 9 bases. V shed 8 bases, J shed 4 bases, and the junction held 10 bases outside the gene matches. The CDR3 has 15 amino acids. The germline gives CDR1 MNHEY, CDR2 SVGAGI. CDR3 in amino acids: CASGDSGRGSDTQYF. CDR3 nucleotide sequence: TGTGCCAGCGGCGATAGCGGGAGAGGGTCAGATACGCAGTATTTT.

V is TRBV5-5 and J is TRBJ1-1, with TRBD1 matching 7 bases. The CDR3 extends over 13 amino acids. Germline CDR1 is SGHKS and CDR2 is YYEKEE (reference sequence). V trimming: 8 bases; J trimming: 1 base; junction bases outside the gene matches: 5. Here the CDR3 DNA reads TGTGCCAGTTCCCGACAGGGGAACACTGAAGCTTTCTTT. Translation gives CASSRQGNTEAFF. Supplemented by reference TRBV5-5 and TRBJ1-1, the full variable domain reads DAGVTQSPTHLIKTRGQQVTLRCSPISGHKSVSWYQQVLGQGPQFIFQYYEKEERGRGNFPDRFSARQFPNYSSELNVNALLLGDSALYLCASSRQGNTEAFFGQGTRLTVV.

The genes are TRBV5-4 and TRBJ2-1; no firm D call. CDR3 length: 14 residues. Looked up from germline, CDR1 is SGHNT and CDR2 is YYREEE (reference sequence). Deletions cut 6 bases from V and 5 bases from J, with 15 bases between. CDR3 residues: CASNPSDRDNEQFF. The CDR3 region has the DNA TGTGCCAGCAACCCTTCGGATCGGGACAATGAGCAGTTCTTC.

The chain is built from TRBV29-1 and TRBJ1-2; TRBD1 aligns across 8 bases. Germline V lookup: CDR1 SQVTM, CDR2 ANQGSEA. The CDR3 is made up of 16 amino acids. The J segment lost 2 bases and the V segment lost 1 base, leaving 9 bases of the junction unmatched. The CDR3 spells CSVEAAGGRFNYGYTF. Written as DNA, the CDR3 is TGCAGCGTTGAAGCTGCAGGGGGCAGGTTCAACTATGGCTACACCTTC.

The chain couples TRBV27 to TRBJ2-5, with TRBD1 as a possible D gene (5 bases). Trimming shortened V by 1 base and J by 5 bases, and 11 bases separated the two germline ends. Germline V gene lookup returns CDR1 MNHEY and CDR2 SMNVEV (reference sequence). This CDR3 has 14 residues. DNA of the CDR3: TGTGCCAGCAGTTTATGGGGCCCGAAGGAGACCCAGTACTTC. Translating it yields CASSLWGPKETQYF.

This rearrangement joins TRBV6-5 to TRBJ1-1; 7 nucleotides line up with TRBD1. Germline loops: CDR1 MNHEY, CDR2 SVGAGI. The CDR3 length is 15 residues. Trimming cost V 6 bases and J 5 bases; bases outside gene matches: 12. The CDR3 nucleotides read TGTGCCAGCAGCGCCGCCCTAGGGGGCAGGACTGAAGCTTTCTTT. Translating it yields CASSAALGGRTEAFF.

The rearrangement joins TRBV9 to TRBJ1-2, with D possibly matching TRBD1 (6 bases). Germline CDR1 is SGDLS and CDR2 is YYNGEE. V lost 0 bases, J lost 4 bases, and 22 bases lay in between. The CDR3 runs 18 residues. The CDR3 spells CASSVDAGGGRALYGYTF. The CDR3 region has the DNA TGTGCCAGCAGCGTAGACGCGGGTGGGGGCAGAGCACTCTATGGCTACACCTTC.

The genes are TRBV18 and TRBJ1-4, with 8 positions matching TRBD1. The CDR3 consists of 15 residues. Germline CDR1 reads KGHSH; CDR2 reads LQKENI. Trimming cost V 5 bases and J 9 bases; bases outside gene matches: 11. Here the CDR3 DNA reads TGTGCCAGCTCATCTACCGGGACAGGCTTCAAAAAACTGTTTTTT. Residues: CASSSTGTGFKKLFF.

This clone was seen only once. V usage is TRBV24-1 and J usage is TRBJ2-7, with D tentatively TRBD2 (5 bases). Between the trimmed V and J ends, which lost 5 bases and 5 bases, there was a span of 9 bases. CDR1 KGHDR and CDR2 SFDVKD come from the germline V gene. The CDR3 length is 12 residues. The CDR3 here is CATSASYDEQYF. The CDR3 nucleotides read TGTGCCACCAGTGCTAGCTACGACGAGCAGTACTTC.

This chain connects TRBV4-2 to TRBJ2-3; D is possibly TRBD2 (5 bases). Trimming took 5 bases from V and 4 from J, leaving 13 bases between them. Per the germline V gene, CDR1 is LGHNA and CDR2 is YNFKEQ. This CDR3 spans 14 amino acids. The CDR3 DNA reads as TGTGCCAGCAGCAGGTCGGGGTTTGCAGATACGCAGTATTTT. Protein sequence: CASSRSGFADTQYF.

V and J are TRBV4-3 and TRBJ1-3; no clear D gene. Germline V gene data show CDR1 as LGHNA and CDR2 as YSLEER. This CDR3 has 16 amino acids. V was cut by 5 bases and J by 0 bases, with 14 bases left in between. CDR3 DNA: TGCGCCAGCAGCGCTTGGACTGAAACCTCTGGAAACACCATATATTTT. It is translated as CASSAWTETSGNTIYF.

J is TRBJ2-3 and V is TRBV7-9, with 9 bases matching TRBD1. The CDR3 length is 16 residues. The V and J ends lost 5 bases and 4 bases, in that order; junction bases with no gene match: 10. Germline CDR1 and CDR2: SEHNR and FQNEAQ (reference sequence). The CDR3 DNA is TGTGCCAGCAGCCGTTCTCCCGGGACAGGGTCAGATACGCAGTATTTT. Amino acid sequence: CASSRSPGTGSDTQYF.